This entry lists 20 T cell receptor beta chains sequenced from one sample in a study of blood T cell repertoires in COVID-19 (dated by TCRdb to 2020 to 2022). The library was made by the immunoSEQ multiplex PCR assay. Held by TCRdb, this immuneACCESS table contains in-frame sequences only and omits some clones. Under half of the omission traces to an unresolved V gene where checked; the cause of the rest is unknown. The sample table shows a few hundred thousand clones, and 88% are seen once. The ten top clones hold approximately 4.3% of the sample. The sequencing sample was made of peripheral blood. The receptors were gathered from a man in his 60s who had recovered from COVID-19.

The chain carries TRBV24-1 and TRBJ2-5, with D unresolved. Germline lookup yields CDR1 KGHDR and CDR2 SFDVKD. CDR3 length: 11 amino acids. Trimming took 5 bases from V and 7 from J, leaving 7 bases between them. The CDR3 sequence: CATSVGGTQYF. The CDR3 bases are TGTGCCACCAGTGTCGGTGGGACCCAGTACTTC.

In its sample, this clone was seen a few times. The CDR3 region has the DNA TGTGCCAGCTCACCAGAGGGCAGCGGGACCTATAATTCACCCCTCCACTTT. Translated, it gives CASSPEGSGTYNSPLHF. This chain links TRBV18 with TRBJ1-6; no clear D. The ends were cut back, 2 bases at V and 2 bases at J, with 13 bases in the middle. The germline CDR1 and CDR2 sequences are KGHSH and LQKENI. This CDR3 spans 17 amino acids.

This chain uses TRBV30 with TRBJ1-3, with D maybe TRBD1 (6 bases). CDR1 and CDR2 (germline): GTSNPN, SVGIG (reference sequence). V shed 2 bases and J shed 2 bases, with 7 bases lying between them. There are 13 residues in the CDR3. CDR3 nucleotides: TGTGCCTGGAGTAAGGGGGCTGGAAACACCATATATTTT. Its protein product is CAWSKGAGNTIYF. The full variable domain, completed using reference TRBV30 and TRBJ1-3, is SQTIHQWPATLVQPVGSPLSLECTVEGTSNPNLYWYRQAAGRGLQLLFYSVGIGQISSEVPQNLSASRPQDRQFILSSKKLLLSDSGFYLCAWSKGAGNTIYFGEGSWLTVV.

This chain uses TRBV7-2 with TRBJ2-1; 8 positions agree with TRBD2. V shed 3 bases and J 6 bases; nucleotides not matched to a gene: 7. The CDR3 loop spans 15 amino acids. Germline V gives CDR1 SGHTA, CDR2 FQGNSA. The CDR3 here is CASSFSGDVFNEQFF. DNA for the CDR3: TGTGCCAGCAGCTTTAGCGGGGATGTCTTCAATGAGCAGTTCTTC.

The rearrangement links TRBV7-3 to TRBJ2-1, with D possibly TRBD2 on 5 matching bases. The V gene's germline CDR1 is SGHTA and CDR2 FQGTGA. The CDR3 covers 17 residues. The V and J ends lost 6 bases and 2 bases respectively, with 20 bases between them. This CDR3 reads CASSASERAVPYNEQFF. CDR3 nucleotide sequence: TGTGCCAGCAGTGCCAGTGAGAGGGCGGTCCCCTACAATGAGCAGTTCTTC.

The CDR3 reads CASRTVAGTDTQYF. In DNA, the CDR3 is TGTGCTTCCAGGACGGTAGCGGGCACAGATACGCAGTATTTT. The rearrangement joins TRBV2 to TRBJ2-3; perhaps TRBD2 as D (6 bases). The CDR3 spans 14 residues. From germline, CDR1 is SNHLY and CDR2 FYNNEI. Using reference TRBV2 and TRBJ2-3 for the parts outside the CDR3, the full variable domain is EPEVTQTPSHQVTQMGQEVILRCVPISNHLYFYWYRQILGQKVEFLVSFYNNEISEKSEIFDDQFSVERPDGSNFTLKIRSTKLEDSAMYFCASRTVAGTDTQYFGPGTRLTVL.

The V call is TRBV21-1, the J call TRBJ1-2; the table assigns TRBD1, which was not confirmed against the DNA. TRBV21-1 is reported as a pseudogene. The CDR3 runs 20 residues. In nucleotides, the CDR3 is TGTGCCAGCAGCAAAGAAAGACAGGGGGCGCGACGGGAAACTAACTATGGCTACACCTTC. Its translation: CASSKERQGARRETNYGYTF.

This clone was counted only a few times. Other DNA sequences within the sample encode an identical CDR3. The V and J genes are TRBV19 and TRBJ1-2; D is unclear. Trimming cost V 4 bases and J 2 bases, with 5 bases left between them. Germline-derived CDR1 and CDR2 are LNHDA and SQIVND (reference sequence). The CDR3 loop spans 12 amino acids. In DNA form, the CDR3 reads TGTGCCAGTAGTACGTTGAACTATGGCTACACCTTC. The encoded protein is CASSTLNYGYTF.

For this clone: This specimen includes other DNA sequences encoding the same CDR3. The J gene is TRBJ1-3, the V gene TRBV5-4; 8 bases map to TRBD1. Germline trimming cut 0 bases from V and 2 bases from J; bases unmatched to any gene: 1. The CDR3 consists of 15 residues. CDR1 SGHNT and CDR2 YYREEE come from the germline V gene (reference sequence). The CDR3 spells CASSLDRGTGNTIYF. The CDR3 DNA follows: TGTGCCAGCAGCTTGGACAGGGGGACTGGAAACACCATATATTTT.

The V and J genes are TRBV25-1 and TRBJ2-3, with 14 bases identical to TRBD2. Germline values: CDR1 MGHDK, CDR2 SYGVNS. Trimming took 4 bases from V and 4 from J; bases not matched to a gene: 10. This CDR3 has 18 residues. CDR3 coding DNA: TGTGCCAGCAGTGGTTCAAAGGGACTAGCGGGGGTGGCAGATACGCAGTATTTT. This codes for CASSGSKGLAGVADTQYF.

The V gene is TRBV9, the J gene TRBJ1-1; the D gene is possibly TRBD1 (5 bases). This CDR3 has 14 amino acids. In germline, CDR1 is SGDLS, CDR2 YYNGEE. Trimming stripped 4 bases from V and 0 bases from J, with 10 bases between. CDR3 sequence (DNA): TGTGCCAGCAGCAACACACAGGTGAACACTGAAGCTTTCTTT. Its translation: CASSNTQVNTEAFF. Together with reference TRBV9 and TRBJ1-1, the CDR3 gives the full variable domain: DSGVTQTPKHLITATGQRVTLRCSPRSGDLSVYWYQQSLDQGLQFLIQYYNGEERAKGNILERFSAQQFPDLHSELNLSSLELGDSALYFCASSNTQVNTEAFFGQGTRLTVV.

This sequence joins TRBV6-5 and TRBJ1-4, with 7 positions matching TRBD1. Germline V CDR1 and CDR2: MNHEY, SVGAGI. The CDR3 spans 14 residues. V trimming: 6 bases; J trimming: 8 bases; junction bases outside the gene matches: 9. This CDR3 reads CASRSTGVKEKLFF. CDR3 coding DNA: TGTGCCAGCAGGTCCACAGGGGTTAAAGAAAAACTGTTTTTT.

This clone was seen more than once but under ten times. The chain carries TRBV30 and TRBJ1-2, with 9 bases lining up with TRBD1. This CDR3 is built from 15 residues. V was clipped by 0 bases and J by 8 bases; unmatched bases: 10. The V gene's germline CDR1 is GTSNPN and CDR2 SVGIG (reference sequence). CDR3 sequence: CAWSVGTGRQRGYTF. The CDR3 DNA reads as TGTGCCTGGAGTGTTGGGACAGGGAGACAACGAGGCTACACCTTC.

CDR3 in amino acids: CASSEYPDRSYGYTF. The CDR3 DNA sequence: TGTGCCAGCAGTGAATATCCAGACAGGAGCTATGGCTACACCTTC. V and J are TRBV25-1 and TRBJ1-2; tentatively, D is TRBD1 (6 bases). The CDR3 has 15 residues. Germline V gene lookup returns CDR1 MGHDK and CDR2 SYGVNS. V lost 0 bases and J 4 bases, leaving 12 bases between the germline ends.

The gene calls are TRBV11-2 and TRBJ1-3; a possible D gene is TRBD1 (5 bases). The CDR3 runs 18 residues. Germline-derived CDR1 and CDR2 are SGHAT and FQNNGV. Between the trimmed V and J ends, which lost 2 bases and 6 bases, there was a span of 23 bases. Here the CDR3 reads CASSLTGTPGGVENTIYF. CDR3 DNA: TGTGCCAGCAGCTTAACTGGTACCCCGGGGGGGGTCGAAAACACCATATATTTT.

The gene calls are TRBV5-1 and TRBJ1-5; 7 bases are a match to TRBD1. V shed 0 bases and J 7 bases; nucleotides not matched to a gene: 4. The germline gives CDR1 SGHRS, CDR2 YFSETQ. The CDR3 length is 14 residues. Written as DNA, the CDR3 is TGCGCCAGCAGCTTGGGTCAGGGGGGCCAGCCCCAGCATTTT. Its translation is CASSLGQGGQPQHF.

The chain recombines TRBV6-5 with TRBJ1-2; 7 bases match TRBD1. From germline, CDR1 is MNHEY and CDR2 SVGAGI. J gave up 4 bases and V 5 bases, and 10 bases lay outside the gene matches. The CDR3 covers 15 residues. The CDR3 loop reads CASSPRQGQFYGYTF. CDR3 DNA: TGTGCCAGCAGTCCACGACAGGGACAGTTCTATGGCTACACCTTC.

The CDR3 sequence is CASSLRTGGGYEQYF. CDR3 nucleotide sequence: TGTGCCAGCAGCTTAAGGACAGGGGGTGGTTACGAGCAGTACTTC. The chain employs TRBV5-4 and TRBJ2-7; 10 positions match TRBD1. There are 15 residues in the CDR3. The ends lost 2 bases at V and 4 bases at J; junction bases unmatched: 6. Looked up from germline, CDR1 is SGHNT and CDR2 is YYREEE (reference sequence).

The J gene is TRBJ2-3, the V gene TRBV5-5; 13 positions agree with TRBD2. The V segment lost 3 bases and the J segment 0 bases; nucleotides outside the gene matches: 10. CDR3 length equals 19 residues. Germline CDR1 and CDR2: SGHKS and YYEKEE (reference sequence). The DNA of the CDR3 is TGTGCCAGCAGCTACGAACCGGGACTAGCGGGGCCAAGCACAGATACGCAGTATTTT. This codes for CASSYEPGLAGPSTDTQYF.

V is TRBV15 and J is TRBJ1-5; TRBD1 is a possible D gene (5 bases). V lost 4 bases, J lost 9 bases, and 16 bases lay in between. This CDR3 is 14 amino acids long. Germline CDR1 LNHNV, CDR2 YYDKDF (reference sequence). The CDR3 nucleotides read TGTGCCACCAGCAACGCGGCATTGGGGCCGCCCCAGCATTTT. Translating gives CATSNAALGPPQHF. The complete variable domain, with remaining parts taken from reference TRBV15 and TRBJ1-5, reads DAMVIQNPRYQVTQFGKPVTLSCSQTLNHNVMYWYQQKSSQAPKLLFHYYDKDFNNEADTPDNFQSRRPNTSFCFLDIRSPGLGDTAMYLCATSNAALGPPQHFGDGTRLSIL.